This TCR beta chain derives from a study of resident and recirculating memory T cells in vitiligo. This clone appeared a single time. The CDR3 consists of 14 residues. V dropped 6 bases and J dropped 5; count of bases not matched to a gene: 9. The V gene's germline CDR1 is SGHTA and CDR2 FQGNSA. Stability required unchanged lesions during the previous 6 months. Clones were read by immunoSEQ multiplex PCR, and TCRdb kept only the in-frame ones, dropping some. The repertoire holds tens of thousands of clones, with roughly 90% as singletons. Specimen: blood. The clonotype originates from a male donor with vitiligo. V is TRBV7-2 and J is TRBJ2-5; 7 bases line up with TRBD2. CDR3 nucleotides: TGTGCCAGCAGATCTACTAGCGCAATGGAGACCCAGTACTTC. Translation gives CASRSTSAMETQYF.